Shown below are 15 T cell receptor beta chains from a single sample sequenced in a study of cytomegalovirus exposure and HLA in healthy donors. In the PCR, 60 Vbeta and 13 Jbeta primers were used. The repertoire was sequenced with immunoSEQ multiplex PCR; TCRdb's copy has only in-frame clones and lacks some. Of about 100,000 clones listed, around 10% were seen once; the top ten hold approximately 6.1%. Input material: PBMCs. The source of these receptors is a man aged 40-49 years in good health and CMV-seropositive.

The rearrangement joins TRBV19 to TRBJ2-3, with 15 nucleotides matching TRBD2. The CDR3 consists of 18 residues. J lost 2 bases, V lost 3 bases, and 6 bases had no gene match. In germline, CDR1 is LNHDA, CDR2 SQIVND (reference sequence). The CDR3 spells CASSMGLAGGSITDTQYF. For the CDR3, the DNA is TGTGCCAGTAGTATGGGACTAGCGGGAGGTTCTATCACAGATACGCAGTATTTT.

This clone has a handful of counts. The chain links TRBV6-1 to TRBJ1-3; unclear D gene. V gave up 1 base and J gave up 0 bases, with 7 bases separating them. Germline V gene sequence: CDR1 MNHNS, CDR2 SASEGT. CDR3 length: 15 amino acids. In nucleotides, the CDR3 is TGTGCCAGCAGTGAAGAAGGAGGCTCTGGAAACACCATATATTTT. Its protein is CASSEEGGSGNTIYF.

The genes are TRBV7-9 and TRBJ2-1; 9 bases fit TRBD2. Germline CDR1 and CDR2: SEHNR and FQNEAQ (reference sequence). V trimming: 1 base; J trimming: 7 bases; junction bases outside the gene matches: 2. This CDR3 is 14 amino acids long. In DNA, the CDR3 is TGTGCCAGCAGCTTAGGCGGGAGGGGAAATGAGCAGTTCTTC. Translated, it gives CASSLGGRGNEQFF.

This sequence joins TRBV6-5 and TRBJ2-7; 10 bases agree with TRBD1. Germline values: CDR1 MNHEY, CDR2 SVGAGI. V trimming: 5 bases; J trimming: 3 bases; junction bases outside the gene matches: 7. The CDR3 is made up of 15 amino acids. The CDR3 nucleotides read TGTGCCAGCAGTCCAGACAGGGGGCGCATCTACGAGCAGTACTTC. Its translation: CASSPDRGRIYEQYF.

This clone occurred a few times. An end of the junction differs from the germline gene, which may be a read error. CDR3: CASSFGVLGGGRETQYF. The CDR3 DNA reads as TGTGCTAGCAGCTTTGGGGTCCTAGGGGGAGGGCGAGAGACCCAGTACTTC. The V and J genes are TRBV7-7 and TRBJ2-5; possibly TRBD2 for D (7 bases). Germline V lookup: CDR1 SSHAT, CDR2 FNYEAQ (reference sequence). The CDR3 covers 17 residues. Variable domain in full (rest from reference TRBV7-7 and TRBJ2-5): GAGVSQSPRYKVTKRGQDVTLRCDPISSHATLYWYQQALGQGPEFLTYFNYEAQPDKSGLPSDRFSAERPEGSISTLTIQRTEQRDSAMYRCASSFGVLGGGRETQYFGPGTRLLVL.

This clone came up a few times. This rearrangement joins TRBV6-1 to TRBJ2-7; TRBD1 matches at 9 bases. Unmatched junction bases numbered 12, after V lost 3 bases and J lost 3 bases. This CDR3 is 17 amino acids long. Per the germline V gene, CDR1 is MNHNS and CDR2 is SASEGT. CDR3 nucleotide sequence: TGTGCCAGCAGTGACTTAAGGTACCGACAGGGGGGCTACGAGCAGTACTTC. Its protein product is CASSDLRYRQGGYEQYF.

To note about this clone: Other DNA variants within this sample encode the same CDR3. The rearrangement links TRBV28 to TRBJ2-7, with a weak D call TRBD2 (5 bases). This CDR3 has 14 amino acids. From germline, CDR1 is MDHEN and CDR2 SYDVKM. V was pared by 10 bases and J by 2 bases, with 18 bases between. CDR3 in amino acids: CATKSWRGPYEQYF. CDR3 bases: TGTGCCACCAAGTCGTGGAGAGGGCCCTACGAGCAGTACTTC.

The CDR3 loop is CASSQAGGSGANVLTF. DNA of the CDR3: TGCGCCAGCAGCCAAGCAGGGGGCTCTGGGGCCAACGTCCTGACTTTC. The chain has TRBV4-3 and TRBJ2-6, with 7 bases lining up with TRBD1. Per the germline V gene, CDR1 is LGHNA and CDR2 is YSLEER. The junction had 0 bases not matched to a gene; V was cut back by 1 base and J by 0 bases. CDR3 length: 16 residues.

Only a few counts were recorded for this clone. The J gene is TRBJ1-1, the V gene TRBV4-3; D is uncertain. Germline V gene data show CDR1 as LGHNA and CDR2 as YSLEER. The CDR3 loop spans 13 amino acids. V shed 2 bases and J shed 3 bases, with 7 bases lying between them. The DNA for the CDR3 is TGCGCCAGCAGCCAACAGGCCCACACTGAAGCTTTCTTT. Translating it yields CASSQQAHTEAFF.

V gene TRBV29-1 combines with J gene TRBJ1-6; a possible D gene is TRBD1 (6 bases). Per the germline V gene, CDR1 is SQVTM and CDR2 is ANQGSEA. This CDR3 spans 13 amino acids. V was cut by 5 bases and J by 5 bases, with 10 bases left in between. As DNA, the CDR3 is TGCAGCGTTAAGGACAGCCATAATTCACCCCTCCACTTT. Its translation: CSVKDSHNSPLHF.

V gene TRBV11-3 combines with J gene TRBJ2-1; D remains unclear. V lost 0 bases and J 10 bases, leaving 7 bases between the germline ends. Germline CDR1 is SGHNT and CDR2 is YENEEA. The CDR3 loop spans 12 amino acids. The CDR3 coding sequence is TGTGCCAGCAGCTTAGATCCCAGAGAGCAGTTCTTC. This sequence encodes CASSLDPREQFF.

This clone was detected a few times. The chain is built from TRBV4-2 and TRBJ2-5; perhaps TRBD1 as D (6 bases). TRBJ2-7 explains the end of the DNA better; the J call may be wrong. Germline V CDR1 and CDR2: LGHNA, YNFKEQ. The CDR3 is made up of 17 amino acids. The CDR3 nucleotides are TGTGCCAGCAGCGGGGACGCGGCCCCGGGACACTCCTACGAGCAGTACTTC. It specifies CASSGDAAPGHSYEQYF.

This clone has only a few counts. V gene TRBV30 combines with J gene TRBJ2-6; TRBD1 matches at 9 bases. V lost 3 bases, J lost 1 base, and 1 base stayed unmatched. The CDR3 is 15 residues long. CDR1 and CDR2 (germline): GTSNPN, SVGIG (reference sequence). CDR3 sequence: CAWRQGASGANVLTF. In DNA, the CDR3 is TGTGCCTGGAGACAGGGGGCGTCTGGGGCCAACGTCCTGACTTTC.

This clone was detected only a few times. V usage is TRBV7-9 and J usage is TRBJ2-3; TRBD2 matches at 9 bases. Germline CDR1 reads SEHNR; CDR2 reads FQNEAQ (reference sequence). The CDR3 consists of 16 residues. Trimming removed 2 bases from V and 2 bases from J; junction bases left unmatched: 5. Written as DNA, the CDR3 is TGTGCCAGCAGCTTATCCCGACTAGCGGCCACAGATACGCAGTATTTT. Translation gives CASSLSRLAATDTQYF.

Worth noting for this clone: Within the sample, other DNA sequences also encode this same CDR3. This rearrangement joins TRBV25-1 to TRBJ2-2; TRBD2 is a possible D gene (6 bases). This CDR3 has 15 amino acids. Germline CDR1 MGHDK, CDR2 SYGVNS. V was cut by 6 bases and J by 2 bases, with 13 bases left in between. CDR3 residues: CASRPAGRNTGELFF. The CDR3 nucleotides read TGTGCCAGCAGACCCGCGGGGCGCAACACCGGGGAGCTGTTTTTT.